The text below deals with one T cell receptor (beta chain). Its antigen is as yet unknown. This entry comes from a study of cytomegalovirus exposure and HLA in healthy donors. Study-level findings and limits: Highly shared sequence variants in one cluster were likely a sequencing artifact. Associated with cytomegalovirus, according to the listing, were 150 to 200 TCR beta chains.

The length of the CDR3 is 15 residues. V was cut by 2 bases and J by 1 base, with 11 bases left in between. CDR1 and CDR2 (germline): SGHAT, FQNNGV. Both 60 Vbeta primers and 13 Jbeta primers went into the PCR. Profiling relied on immunoSEQ multiplex PCR, and the TCRdb table lists in-frame clones only, not all of them. The sample carries approximately 170,000 clones, approximately 79% recorded once. Sequencing was done on a sample of PBMCs. The rearrangement uses TRBV11-2 and TRBJ1-1; D call uncertain. The source of this sequence is a woman under 30 in good health and CMV-seronegative. CDR3: CASSLTIPKNTEAFF. CDR3 nucleotide sequence: TGTGCCAGCAGCTTAACGATCCCTAAGAACACTGAAGCTTTCTTT.